Below, 19 T cell receptor beta chains from the same sample are listed, as sequenced in a study of metastatic and nonmetastatic thyroid tumors. Patients had received no treatment of any kind before thyroid surgery. TCRdb re-processed the PCR reads through MiXCR. In the table there are roughly 11,000 clones, approximately 30% of which are singletons. Input material: adjacent normal tissue. The source is a male donor with papillary thyroid cancer or a benign thyroid nodule (not recorded which). Some clones in this sample may be carry-over from other donors' samples.

This clone is medium-sized by share. The J gene is TRBJ1-5, the V gene TRBV7-9; D gene uncertain. Germline V gene sequence: CDR1 SEHNR, CDR2 FQNEAQ (reference sequence). With 1 base removed from V and 0 bases from J, the gap between germline ends came to 4 bases. The CDR3 is 14 residues long. This CDR3 is CASSLGHSNQPQHF. CDR3 nucleotides: TGTGCCAGCAGCTTAGGGCATAGCAATCAGCCCCAGCATTTT.

The J gene is TRBJ2-7, the V gene TRBV10-2; 7 bases agree with TRBD1. The CDR3 length is 12 residues. V gave up 8 bases and J gave up 1 base; unmatched junction bases: 2. Germline CDR1 is WSHSY and CDR2 is SAAADI. The CDR3, as DNA: TGCGCCAGCGGGACAGTTTCCTACGAGCAGTACTTC. It yields the protein CASGTVSYEQYF.

This clone came up a few times. This rearrangement joins TRBV12-3 or TRBV12-4 to TRBJ2-2, with 7 bases matching TRBD2. V shed 7 bases, J shed 5 bases, and the junction held 7 bases outside the gene matches. The CDR3 is made up of 14 amino acids. As DNA, the CDR3 is TGTGCCAGCACCCGCGGGAGCCGAACCGGGGAGCTGTTTTTT. This sequence encodes CASTRGSRTGELFF.

This sequence joins TRBV12-3 or TRBV12-4 and TRBJ2-7; D perhaps matches TRBD2 (6 bases). The CDR3 totals 12 residues. With 4 bases removed from V and 10 bases from J, the gap between germline ends came to 14 bases. CDR3 DNA: TGTGCCAGCAGTTACCGGGACTCCTTTCAGTACTTC. This codes for CASSYRDSFQYF.

The genes are TRBV7-2 and TRBJ1-3, with no clear D. V lost 1 base and J lost 7, with 14 bases in between. CDR3 length equals 15 residues. CDR1 is SGHTA, CDR2 FQGNSA, per germline. CDR3: CASSLESGPMNTIYF. Written as DNA, the CDR3 is TGTGCCAGCAGCTTAGAATCAGGCCCCATGAACACCATATATTTT.

As for this clone: An end of the junction does not agree with germline; a read error may underlie this. The V gene is TRBV5-4, the J gene TRBJ2-7; TRBD1 matches 7 bases. The CDR3 is made up of 15 amino acids. CDR1 and CDR2 (germline): SGHNT, YYREEE (reference sequence). For the CDR3, the DNA is TGTGCCAGCAGCTTGGGTCGACAGGGCCACTACGATCAGTACTTC. Translating gives CASSLGRQGHYDQYF.

In its sample, this clone was seen many times. The chain links TRBV6-1 to TRBJ2-3, with D possibly matching TRBD2 (5 bases). This CDR3 is built from 15 residues. The V gene's germline CDR1 is MNHNS and CDR2 SASEGT. The germline V and J ends were trimmed by 3 bases and 1 base, with 11 bases remaining between them. The CDR3 nucleotides read TGTGCCAGCAGTGACTCGCGGGCCGGCACAGATACGCAGTATTTT. Protein product: CASSDSRAGTDTQYF.

This clone has only a few counts. The chain couples TRBV6-7 to TRBJ2-7; no clear D gene. TRBV6-7 is assigned to the ORF class and has an uncertain function. The CDR3 totals 12 residues. The CDR3 here is CEGRYDDYEQYF. CDR3 in DNA: TGTGAAGGCAGGTATGATGACTACGAGCAGTACTTC.

The chain has TRBV11-2 and TRBJ2-3; 7 nucleotides align to TRBD2. With 5 bases clipped from V and 1 base from J, the junction kept 6 bases outside the gene matches. The CDR3 length is 15 residues. Germline values: CDR1 SGHAT, CDR2 FQNNGV. In DNA, the CDR3 is TGTGCCAGCAGCCCAGGACTAGTCGGCACAGATACGCAGTATTTT. Amino acids: CASSPGLVGTDTQYF. Looking up the rest from reference TRBV11-2 and TRBJ2-3 gives the full variable domain: EAGVAQSPRYKIIEKRQSVAFWCNPISGHATLYWYQQILGQGPKLLIQFQNNGVVDDSQLPKDRFSAERLKGVDSTLKIQPAKLEDSAVYLCASSPGLVGTDTQYFGPGTRLTVL.

CDR3 region: CASSRGGGVANVLTF. For the CDR3, the DNA is TGTGCCAGCAGCCGAGGTGGGGGTGTGGCCAACGTCCTGACTTTC. The chain is built from TRBV7-2 and TRBJ2-6; D tentatively reads TRBD1 or TRBD2 (5 bases each). Per the germline V gene, CDR1 is SGHTA and CDR2 is FQGNSA. This CDR3 has 15 residues. Trimming pared 5 bases from V and 6 bases from J, leaving 14 bases between.

This rearrangement joins TRBV5-5 to TRBJ2-3, with a weak D call TRBD1 (6 bases). Germline CDR1 and CDR2: SGHKS and YYEKEE (reference sequence). The ends were cut back, 0 bases at V and 6 bases at J, with 14 bases in the middle. The CDR3 extends over 15 amino acids. The CDR3 DNA reads TGTGCCAGCAGCTTGGGAGATGGGGGCTCGGATACGCAGTATTTT. This gives the protein CASSLGDGGSDTQYF.

The chain employs TRBV20-1 and TRBJ2-7; 7 bases are shared with TRBD1. The V and J ends lost 1 base and 4 bases, in that order; junction bases with no gene match: 10. The germline CDR1 and CDR2 sequences are DFQATT and SNEGSKA (reference sequence). The CDR3 is made up of 15 amino acids. This chain's CDR3 is CSARGQGYSKYEQYF. DNA of the CDR3: TGCAGTGCTAGAGGACAGGGTTACAGTAAATACGAGCAGTACTTC.

The chain employs TRBV30 and TRBJ2-1, with 7 bases that match TRBD1. V trimming: 3 bases; J trimming: 10 bases; junction bases outside the gene matches: 12. This CDR3 is 14 amino acids long. Germline V gene lookup returns CDR1 GTSNPN and CDR2 SVGIG (reference sequence). CDR3 nucleotide sequence: TGTGCCTGGAGGACTGGGACAGACCTTCGAGAGCAGTTCTTC. Its protein is CAWRTGTDLREQFF.

J is TRBJ1-2 and V is TRBV11-2, with TRBD1 as a possible D gene (5 bases). The V and J ends lost 1 base and 2 bases respectively, with 11 bases between them. The CDR3 contains 15 residues. Germline loops: CDR1 SGHAT, CDR2 FQNNGV. The CDR3 sequence: CASSLGGTTNYGYTF. CDR3 bases: TGTGCCAGCAGCTTAGGGGGGACCACCAACTATGGCTACACCTTC.

This sequence joins TRBV12-3 or TRBV12-4 and TRBJ2-2, with 13 bases matching TRBD2. This CDR3 is 18 amino acids long. V lost 2 bases, J lost 3 bases, and 6 bases stayed unmatched. The CDR3 spells CASSLSVGLAGYTGELFF. Here the CDR3 DNA reads TGTGCCAGCAGTTTATCTGTGGGACTAGCGGGGTACACCGGGGAGCTGTTTTTT.

At least ten counts were recorded for this clone. This sequence may be a read error, since a much larger clone differs from it by one base. The V gene is TRBV5-1, the J gene TRBJ1-1; D might be TRBD1 (5 bases). Trimming shortened V by 4 bases and J by 10 bases, and 17 bases separated the two germline ends. The CDR3 runs to 13 residues. The germline V gene has CDR1 SGHRS and CDR2 YFSETQ. CDR3 in DNA: TGCGCCAGCAGCCCATGGGGTGGGGGGGGAGCTTTCTTT. Its translation: CASSPWGGGGAFF. Based on the CDR3 plus reference TRBV5-1 and TRBJ1-1, the full variable domain is KAGVTQTPRYLIKTRGQQVTLSCSPISGHRSVSWYQQTPGQGLQFLFEYFSETQRNKGNFPGRFSGRQFSNSRSEMNVSTLELGDSALYLCASSPWGGGGAFFGQGTRLTVV.

The chain joins TRBV29-1 to TRBJ2-7; 9 bases match TRBD1. The V segment lost 6 bases and the J segment 1 base; nucleotides outside the gene matches: 4. Germline V lookup: CDR1 SQVTM, CDR2 ANQGSEA. This CDR3 has 13 amino acids. In DNA, the CDR3 is TGCAGCGTACCGGGACAGGGATCCTACGAGCAGTACTTC. This codes for CSVPGQGSYEQYF.

In its sample, this clone ranks as medium-sized. The chain has TRBV4-1 and TRBJ2-7; D ambiguous. The V gene lost 6 bases and the J gene lost 3 bases, with 15 bases spanning the gap. The CDR3 consists of 14 residues. Looked up from germline, CDR1 is MGHRA and CDR2 is YSYEKL. CDR3 DNA: TGCGCCAGCAGTCAGGTATCCAGAGTCTACGAGCAGTACTTC. It codes for CASSQVSRVYEQYF.

This clone counts as medium-sized. CDR3 sequence: CSARTPDSLYEQYF. DNA for the CDR3: TGCAGTGCCCGAACCCCGGACAGCCTCTACGAGCAGTACTTC. The rearrangement links TRBV20-1 to TRBJ2-7; D is perhaps TRBD1 (6 bases). Germline assignment: CDR1 DFQATT and CDR2 SNEGSKA (reference sequence). The CDR3 sequence is 14 residues long. The V end was cut by 6 bases, the J end by 3 bases, with 18 bases between.